These 20 T cell receptor beta chains came from one sample sequenced in a study of blood T cell repertoires in COVID-19 (dated by TCRdb to about 2020). The receptor library was made with the immunoSEQ multiplex PCR assay. In TCRdb, the immuneACCESS table is reduced to in-frame sequences with V and J assigned. These tables do not hold every clone; where another copy was compared, an unresolved V gene accounts for under half, and the others remain unexplained. The sample records about 250,000 clones, about 82% of which are singletons. Roughly 6.4% of the sample comes from the top ten. The sample comprised peripheral blood. These receptors were collected from a woman in her sixties with active or convalescent COVID-19.

This chain joins TRBV29-1 and TRBJ1-1; possibly TRBD1 for D (6 bases). With 7 bases removed from V and 0 bases from J, the gap between germline ends came to 12 bases. CDR1 and CDR2 (germline): SQVTM, ANQGSEA. The CDR3 sequence is 13 residues long. The CDR3 DNA sequence: TGCAGCGCGGACAGTTTCATGAACACTGAAGCTTTCTTT. It yields the protein CSADSFMNTEAFF.

J is TRBJ2-7 and V is TRBV30, with 8 bases aligning to TRBD2. CDR3 size: 15 residues. Germline V lookup: CDR1 GTSNPN, CDR2 SVGIG (reference sequence). The V gene end was trimmed by 3 bases and the J gene end by 1 base; junction bases not matched to a gene: 8. The CDR3 reads CAWRASGRRSYEQYF. As DNA, the CDR3 is TGTGCCTGGAGGGCGAGCGGGAGAAGATCCTACGAGCAGTACTTC.

This chain connects TRBV7-2 to TRBJ2-3; the D is unclear. Germline assignment: CDR1 SGHTA and CDR2 FQGNSA. Trimming took 4 bases from V and 6 from J, leaving 17 bases between them. This CDR3 is built from 15 residues. Here the CDR3 DNA reads TGTGCCAGCAGCTCGCCCGGTGCCCCCGGGGATACGCAGTATTTT. Its translation is CASSSPGAPGDTQYF.

V gene TRBV19 combines with J gene TRBJ1-5; a possible D gene is TRBD1 (5 bases). This CDR3 is 14 amino acids long. V dropped 3 bases and J dropped 7 bases, with 13 bases sitting between them. The germline CDR1 and CDR2 sequences are LNHDA and SQIVND (reference sequence). CDR3 sequence: CASSIQGEEQPQHF. The CDR3 DNA sequence: TGTGCCAGTAGTATTCAAGGGGAAGAACAGCCCCAGCATTTT.

V and J are TRBV11-3 and TRBJ1-1, with D uncertain. Trimming cost V 1 base and J 4 bases, with 13 bases left between them. CDR3 size: 15 residues. Germline values: CDR1 SGHNT, CDR2 YENEEA. The CDR3 DNA follows: TGTGCCAGCAGCTTAGGCGGAGGTATATTCACTGAAGCTTTCTTT. Translated, it gives CASSLGGGIFTEAFF. Looking up the rest from reference TRBV11-3 and TRBJ1-1 gives the full variable domain: EAGVVQSPRYKIIEKKQPVAFWCNPISGHNTLYWYLQNLGQGPELLIRYENEEAVDDSQLPKDRFSAERLKGVDSTLKIQPAELGDSAVYLCASSLGGGIFTEAFFGQGTRLTVV.

This clone has just a few counts. The chain combines TRBV7-8 with TRBJ1-2; tentative D call: TRBD1 (6 bases). V was trimmed by 5 bases and J by 1 base, leaving 14 bases between them. CDR3 size: 15 residues. Germline V CDR1 and CDR2: SGHVS, FQNEAQ. The CDR3 DNA is TGTGCCAGCAGCCAGGACAGAATCCTTAACTATGGCTACACCTTC. Its protein product is CASSQDRILNYGYTF.

The J gene is TRBJ1-4, the V gene TRBV6-6; D is uncertain. The CDR3 runs to 14 residues. Looked up from germline, CDR1 is MNHNY and CDR2 is SVGAGI (reference sequence). V was trimmed by 2 bases and J by 4 bases, leaving 8 bases between them. In DNA, the CDR3 is TGTGCCAGCAGTTACGGCGGGTTTAATGAAAAACTGTTTTTT. Amino acids: CASSYGGFNEKLFF.

The V gene is TRBV5-6, the J gene TRBJ1-1; D unclear. This CDR3 is built from 15 residues. Germline V gene sequence: CDR1 SGHDT, CDR2 YYEEEE. V lost 3 bases and J 5 bases, leaving 17 bases between the germline ends. DNA for the CDR3: TGTGCCAGCAGCTCACTTAGACAAGGCGAAACTGAAGCTTTCTTT. Its protein product is CASSSLRQGETEAFF.

The V call is TRBV24-1, the J call TRBJ2-5, with 8 bases matching TRBD1. CDR1 and CDR2 (germline): KGHDR, SFDVKD. V was clipped by 2 bases and J by 5 bases; unmatched bases: 12. The CDR3 contains 17 residues. CDR3 protein: CATSDSARPTGDETQYF. In DNA form, the CDR3 reads TGTGCCACCAGTGATTCGGCTCGCCCGACAGGGGACGAGACCCAGTACTTC.

In its sample, this clone was seen a few times. Additional DNA sequences in this sample encode the identical CDR3. V usage is TRBV4-2 and J usage is TRBJ1-1; TRBD1 is a possible D gene (5 bases). This CDR3 has 15 residues. In germline, CDR1 is LGHNA, CDR2 YNFKEQ. V lost 0 bases and J lost 1, with 9 bases in between. CDR3 region: CASSQDQGRNTEAFF. The CDR3 DNA follows: TGTGCCAGCAGCCAAGATCAGGGCCGGAACACTGAAGCTTTCTTT.

The sample holds a few counts of this clone. The rearrangement uses TRBV7-2 and TRBJ2-7; D is perhaps TRBD1 (5 bases). Germline CDR1 is SGHTA and CDR2 is FQGNSA. The CDR3 is 15 residues long. The germline V and J ends were trimmed by 2 bases and 1 base, with 12 bases remaining between them. As DNA, the CDR3 is TGTGCCAGCAGCTTACATTGGGCAGGGTCCTACGAGCAGTACTTC. Residues: CASSLHWAGSYEQYF.

This chain connects TRBV28 to TRBJ1-6, with D unresolved. Trimming left V 10 bases short and J 3 bases short, with 13 bases between. This CDR3 region has 14 residues. CDR1 is MDHEN, CDR2 SYDVKM, per germline. CDR3 DNA: TGTGCCACCAATACCGGGATCTATAATTCACCCCTCCACTTT. Protein: CATNTGIYNSPLHF.

About this clone itself: This same CDR3 is encoded by further DNA sequences in the sample. This sequence joins TRBV18 and TRBJ1-6; 11 bases agree with TRBD1. Losses at the gene ends were 3 bases for V and 7 bases for J; bases not matched to a gene: 2. The CDR3 length is 15 residues. Per germline, CDR1 KGHSH and CDR2 LQKENI. Here the CDR3 reads CASSPGTGGNSPLHF. CDR3 bases: TGTGCCAGCTCACCCGGGACAGGGGGAAATTCACCCCTCCACTTT. The full variable domain, its missing parts supplied by reference TRBV18 and TRBJ1-6, is NAGVMQNPRHLVRRRGQEARLRCSPMKGHSHVYWYRQLPEEGLKFMVYLQKENIIDESGMPKERFSAEFPKEGPSILRIQQVVRGDSAAYFCASSPGTGGNSPLHFGNGTRLTVT.

The chain links TRBV7-2 to TRBJ2-2; D ambiguous. V lost 0 bases and J 5 bases, leaving 10 bases between the germline ends. Germline V gives CDR1 SGHTA, CDR2 FQGNSA. The CDR3 is 15 residues long. For the CDR3, the DNA is TGTGCCAGCAGCTTAGCGATAGCTTTTACCGGGGAGCTGTTTTTT. This codes for CASSLAIAFTGELFF.

The V and J genes are TRBV11-2 and TRBJ2-3; 8 positions match TRBD1. CDR1 is SGHAT and CDR2 is FQNNGV in the germline V gene. The V and J ends lost 5 bases and 5 bases, in that order; junction bases with no gene match: 12. There are 16 residues in the CDR3. The CDR3 nucleotides are TGTGCCAGCAGCGTTAGTAGCAGGGGGCCCGGAGATACGCAGTATTTT. Its translation: CASSVSSRGPGDTQYF.

In this sample, this clone turned up a few times. The chain couples TRBV5-1 to TRBJ1-1, with 11 bases matching TRBD1. The CDR3 loop spans 21 amino acids. V was pared by 0 bases and J by 0 bases, with 16 bases of the junction left unmatched. Looked up from germline, CDR1 is SGHRS and CDR2 is YFSETQ. The CDR3 DNA is TGCGCCAGCAGCTTGGGGATCGGGACAGGGGGAAGGGGACGGGTGAACACTGAAGCTTTCTTT. Residues: CASSLGIGTGGRGRVNTEAFF.

The chain combines TRBV5-1 with TRBJ1-4; TRBD1 is a possible D gene (6 bases). This CDR3 contains 16 residues. Trimming took 4 bases from V and 4 from J, leaving 17 bases between them. The germline V gene has CDR1 SGHRS and CDR2 YFSETQ. CDR3 nucleotide sequence: TGCGCCAGCAGCAGAACGTATGGACAGCTTAATGAAAAACTGTTTTTT. It translates to CASSRTYGQLNEKLFF.

The chain links TRBV5-1 to TRBJ2-6, with a possible D match to TRBD2 (5 bases). CDR3 length equals 15 residues. V gave up 2 bases and J gave up 2 bases, with 8 bases separating them. Germline lookup yields CDR1 SGHRS and CDR2 YFSETQ. CDR3 coding DNA: TGCGCCAGCAGCTTCGGAGGCACTGGGGCCAACGTCCTGACTTTC. Translation gives CASSFGGTGANVLTF.

The J gene is TRBJ1-1, the V gene TRBV29-1, with D perhaps TRBD1 (5 bases). Germline CDR1 is SQVTM and CDR2 is ANQGSEA. With 5 bases removed from V and 1 base from J, the gap between germline ends came to 17 bases. There are 15 residues in the CDR3. Here the CDR3 reads CSVLRSGRANTEAFF. CDR3 coding DNA: TGCAGCGTTCTGAGATCGGGCAGGGCGAACACTGAAGCTTTCTTT. The complete variable domain, with remaining parts taken from reference TRBV29-1 and TRBJ1-1, reads SAVISQKPSRDICQRGTSLTIQCQVDSQVTMMFWYRQQPGQSLTLIATANQGSEATYESGFVIDKFPISRPNLTFSTLTVSNMSPEDSSIYLCSVLRSGRANTEAFFGQGTRLTVV.

V usage is TRBV19 and J usage is TRBJ2-3; 7 bases map to TRBD2. The CDR3 contains 15 residues. The V gene end was trimmed by 5 bases and the J gene end by 1 base; junction bases not matched to a gene: 6. Looked up from germline, CDR1 is LNHDA and CDR2 is SQIVND (reference sequence). As DNA, the CDR3 is TGTGCCAGTAGTGTCCGCGGGAGTGGCACAGATACGCAGTATTTT. Its translation: CASSVRGSGTDTQYF.